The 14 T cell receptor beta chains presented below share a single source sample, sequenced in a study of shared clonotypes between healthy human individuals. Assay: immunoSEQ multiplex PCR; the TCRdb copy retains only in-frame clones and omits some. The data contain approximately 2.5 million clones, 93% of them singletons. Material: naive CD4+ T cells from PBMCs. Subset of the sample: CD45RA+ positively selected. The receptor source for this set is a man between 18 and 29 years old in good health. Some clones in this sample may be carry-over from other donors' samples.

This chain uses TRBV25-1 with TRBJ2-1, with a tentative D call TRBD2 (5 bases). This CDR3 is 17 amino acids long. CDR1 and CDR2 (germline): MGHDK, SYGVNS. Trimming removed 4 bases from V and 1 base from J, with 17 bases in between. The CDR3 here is CASSGPGRSLSYNEQFF. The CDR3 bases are TGTGCCAGCAGTGGCCCGGGGAGAAGCCTATCCTACAATGAGCAGTTCTTC.

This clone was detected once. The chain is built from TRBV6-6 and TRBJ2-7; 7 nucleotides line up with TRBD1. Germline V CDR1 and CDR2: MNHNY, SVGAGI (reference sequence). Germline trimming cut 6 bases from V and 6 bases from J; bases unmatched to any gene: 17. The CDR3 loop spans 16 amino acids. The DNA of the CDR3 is TGTGCCAGCAGGACTCAGACAGGGACGGACTTTCTCGAGCAGTACTTC. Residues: CASRTQTGTDFLEQYF.

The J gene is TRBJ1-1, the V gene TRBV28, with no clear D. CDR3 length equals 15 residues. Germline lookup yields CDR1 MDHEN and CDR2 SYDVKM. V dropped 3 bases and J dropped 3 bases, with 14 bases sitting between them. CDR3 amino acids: CASSLSVSRDTEAFF. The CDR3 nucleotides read TGTGCCAGCAGTTTGTCAGTCTCCCGCGACACTGAAGCTTTCTTT.

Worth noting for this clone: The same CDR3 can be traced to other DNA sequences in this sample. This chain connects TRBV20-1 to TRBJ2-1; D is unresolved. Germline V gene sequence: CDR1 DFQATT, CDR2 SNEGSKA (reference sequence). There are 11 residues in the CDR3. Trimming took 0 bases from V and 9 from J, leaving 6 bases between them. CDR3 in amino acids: CSARDLSEQFF. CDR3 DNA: TGCAGTGCTAGAGATCTGAGTGAGCAGTTCTTC.

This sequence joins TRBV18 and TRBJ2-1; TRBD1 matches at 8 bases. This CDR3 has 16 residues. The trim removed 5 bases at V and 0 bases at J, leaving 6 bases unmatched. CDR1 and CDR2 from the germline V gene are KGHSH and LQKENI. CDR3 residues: CASSSTGATSYNEQFF. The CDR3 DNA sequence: TGTGCCAGCTCATCGACAGGGGCGACCTCCTACAATGAGCAGTTCTTC. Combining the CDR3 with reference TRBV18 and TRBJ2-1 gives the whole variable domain NAGVMQNPRHLVRRRGQEARLRCSPMKGHSHVYWYRQLPEEGLKFMVYLQKENIIDESGMPKERFSAEFPKEGPSILRIQQVVRGDSAAYFCASSSTGATSYNEQFFGPGTRLTVL.

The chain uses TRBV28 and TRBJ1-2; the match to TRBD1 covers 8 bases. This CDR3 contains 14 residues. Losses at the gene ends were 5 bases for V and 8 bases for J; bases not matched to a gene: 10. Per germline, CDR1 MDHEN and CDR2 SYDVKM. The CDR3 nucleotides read TGTGCCAGCAGTGACAGGGGCCTATTGAACGGCTACACCTTC. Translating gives CASSDRGLLNGYTF.

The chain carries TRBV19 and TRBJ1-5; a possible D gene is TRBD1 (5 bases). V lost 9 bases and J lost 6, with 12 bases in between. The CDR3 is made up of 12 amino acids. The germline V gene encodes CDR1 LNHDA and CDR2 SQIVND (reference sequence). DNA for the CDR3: TGTGCCAGCTCGAACAGGAGTCAGCCCCAGCATTTT. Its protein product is CASSNRSQPQHF.

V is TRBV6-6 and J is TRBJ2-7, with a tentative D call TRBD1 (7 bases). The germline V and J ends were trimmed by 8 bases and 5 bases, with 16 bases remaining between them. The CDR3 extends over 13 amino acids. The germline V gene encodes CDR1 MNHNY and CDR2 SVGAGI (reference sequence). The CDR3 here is CASGPGGQNEQYF. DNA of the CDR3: TGTGCCAGCGGCCCCGGGGGACAGAACGAGCAGTACTTC.

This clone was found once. The chain's CDR3 is CASSVVLAGDEQFF. The CDR3, as DNA: TGTGCCAGCAGCGTAGTACTAGCGGGAGATGAGCAGTTCTTC. The chain is built from TRBV9 and TRBJ2-1; 11 nucleotides match TRBD2. This CDR3 spans 14 amino acids. Looked up from germline, CDR1 is SGDLS and CDR2 is YYNGEE. J lost 8 bases, V lost 0 bases, and 1 base had no gene match.

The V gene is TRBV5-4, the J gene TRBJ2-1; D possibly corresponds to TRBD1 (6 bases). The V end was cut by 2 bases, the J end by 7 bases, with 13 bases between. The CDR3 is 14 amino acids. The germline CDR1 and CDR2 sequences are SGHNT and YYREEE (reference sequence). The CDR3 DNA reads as TGTGCCAGCAGCTTAATACAGGGTGGGAATGAGCAGTTCTTC. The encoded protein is CASSLIQGGNEQFF. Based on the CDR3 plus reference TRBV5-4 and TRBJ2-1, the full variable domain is ETGVTQSPTHLIKTRGQQVTLRCSSQSGHNTVSWYQQALGQGPQFIFQYYREEENGRGNFPPRFSGLQFPNYSSELNVNALELDDSALYLCASSLIQGGNEQFFGPGTRLTVL.

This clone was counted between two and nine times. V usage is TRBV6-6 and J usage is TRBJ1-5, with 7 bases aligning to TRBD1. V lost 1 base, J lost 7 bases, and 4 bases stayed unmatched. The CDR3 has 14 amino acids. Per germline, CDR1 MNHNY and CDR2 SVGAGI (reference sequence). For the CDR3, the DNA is TGTGCCAGCAGTTACTACAGGGGAACCCAGCCCCAGCATTTT. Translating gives CASSYYRGTQPQHF.

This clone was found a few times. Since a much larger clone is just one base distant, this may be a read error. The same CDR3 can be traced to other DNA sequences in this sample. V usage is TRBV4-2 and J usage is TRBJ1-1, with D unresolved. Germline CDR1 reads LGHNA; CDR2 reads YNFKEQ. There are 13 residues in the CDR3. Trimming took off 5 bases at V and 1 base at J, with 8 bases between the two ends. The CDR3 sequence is CASSLQRNTEAFF. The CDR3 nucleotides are TGTGCCAGCAGCTTACAGAGGAACACTGAAGCTTTCTTT.

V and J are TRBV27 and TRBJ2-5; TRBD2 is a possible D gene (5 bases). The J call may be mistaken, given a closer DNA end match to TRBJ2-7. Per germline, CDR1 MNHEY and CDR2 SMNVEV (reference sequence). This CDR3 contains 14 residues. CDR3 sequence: CASSPTAATYEQYF. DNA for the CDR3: TGTGCCAGCAGTCCAACAGCGGCCACCTACGAGCAGTACTTC.

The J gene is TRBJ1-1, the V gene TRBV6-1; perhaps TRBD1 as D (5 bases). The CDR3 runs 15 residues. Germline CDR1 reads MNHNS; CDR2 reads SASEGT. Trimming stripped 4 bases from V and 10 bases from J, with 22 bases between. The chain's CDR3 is CASSARLAGQGVAFF. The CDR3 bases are TGTGCCAGCAGTGCCCGCCTGGCGGGCCAAGGGGTAGCTTTCTTT.